This T cell receptor (beta chain) stems from a study of T cells in Graves' hyperthyroidism and ophthalmopathy. This clonotype was observed many times. Authors of the study amplified TCR beta CDR3 regions from RNA transcripts. HTBI primers were the set used in a first-round RT-PCR of the TCR CDR3. TCRdb reprocessed the multiplex PCR reads with MiXCR, giving one entry per CDR3 protein. The sample shows roughly 350,000 distinct CDR3 sequences, around 14% of them seen only once. The CDR3 is 15 residues long. V was clipped by 5 bases and J by 3 bases, with 18 bases between them. From germline, CDR1 is GTSNPN and CDR2 SVGIG (reference sequence).

The rearrangement uses TRBV30 and TRBJ2-3, with D perhaps given as TRBD1 or TRBD2 (5 bases each). The sequenced sample consisted of blood. The sequence was obtained from a woman in her thirties with Graves' hyperthyroidism. The DNA for the CDR3 is TGTGCCTGGGACCAAAGGGGAGATTCGACAGATACGCAGTATTTT. Its translation is CAWDQRGDSTDTQYF.